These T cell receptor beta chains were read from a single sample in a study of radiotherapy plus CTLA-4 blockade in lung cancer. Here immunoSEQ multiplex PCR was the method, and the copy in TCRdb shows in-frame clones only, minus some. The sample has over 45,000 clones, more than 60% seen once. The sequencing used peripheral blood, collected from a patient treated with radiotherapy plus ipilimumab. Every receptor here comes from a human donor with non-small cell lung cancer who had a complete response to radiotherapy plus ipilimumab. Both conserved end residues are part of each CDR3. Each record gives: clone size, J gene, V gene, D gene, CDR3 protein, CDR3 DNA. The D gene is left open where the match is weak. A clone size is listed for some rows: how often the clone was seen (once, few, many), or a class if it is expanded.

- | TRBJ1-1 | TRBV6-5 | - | CASSRGTNTEAFF | TGTGCCAGCAGCCGCGGCACGAACACTGAAGCTTTCTTT
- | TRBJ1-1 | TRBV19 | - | CASSIVTGEAFF | TGTGCCAGTAGTATAGTAACAGGGGAAGCTTTCTTT
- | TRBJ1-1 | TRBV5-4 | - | CASSPKSGGANTEAFF | TGTGCCAGCAGCCCCAAATCGGGAGGGGCGAACACTGAAGCTTTCTTT
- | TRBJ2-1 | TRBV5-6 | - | CASSKDSYNEQFF | TGTGCCAGCAGCAAGGACTCTTACAATGAGCAGTTCTTC
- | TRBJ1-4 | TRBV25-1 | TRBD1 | CASSVQGGTNEKLFF | TGTGCCAGCAGCGTACAGGGGGGGACTAATGAAAAACTGTTTTTT
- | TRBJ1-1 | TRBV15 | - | CATSRDQGRTEAFF | TGTGCCACCAGCAGAGATCAAGGGAGGACTGAAGCTTTCTTT
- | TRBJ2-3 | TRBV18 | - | CASSIDGGDQYF | TGTGCCAGCTCAATTGATGGAGGGGATCAGTATTTT
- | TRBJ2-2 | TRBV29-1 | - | CSVVTENTGELFF | TGCAGCGTTGTGACAGAGAACACCGGGGAGCTGTTTTTT
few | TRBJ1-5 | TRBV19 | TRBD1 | CASRAGQGGQPQHF | TGTGCCAGTAGGGCAGGACAGGGAGGTCAGCCCCAGCATTTT
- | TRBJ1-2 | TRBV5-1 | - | CASSLAGGYYGYTF | TGCGCCAGCAGCTTGGCCGGGGGATACTATGGCTACACCTTC
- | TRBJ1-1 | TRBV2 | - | CASSEQNTEAFF | TGTGCCAGCAGTGAACAGAACACTGAAGCTTTCTTT
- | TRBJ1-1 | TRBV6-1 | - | CASSEPYRAEAFF | TGTGCCAGCAGTGAACCCTACAGGGCAGAAGCTTTCTTT
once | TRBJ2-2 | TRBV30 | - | CAWTPRAGELFF | TGTGCCTGGACGCCCCGGGCCGGGGAGCTGTTTTTT
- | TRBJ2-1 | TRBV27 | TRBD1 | CASSLTRGTGLNEQFF | TGTGCCAGCAGTTTAACCCGCGGGACAGGGCTGAATGAGCAGTTCTTC
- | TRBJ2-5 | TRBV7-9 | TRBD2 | CASTAASGSSKETQYF | TGTGCCAGCACCGCTGCTAGCGGGAGTTCGAAAGAGACCCAGTACTTC
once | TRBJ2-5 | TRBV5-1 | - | CASTRGGDGETQYF | TGCGCCAGCACCAGAGGGGGTGACGGGGAGACCCAGTACTTC
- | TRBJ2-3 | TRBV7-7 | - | CASSFGGTEHDTQYF | TGTGCTAGCAGCTTCGGGGGAACGGAACATGATACGCAGTATTTT
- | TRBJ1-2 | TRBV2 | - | CASSPVRDGYTF | TGTGCCAGCAGTCCTGTCCGGGATGGCTACACCTTC
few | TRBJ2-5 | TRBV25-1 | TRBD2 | CASTSGGASQYF | TGTGCCAGCACCTCGGGAGGGGCATCCCAGTACTTC
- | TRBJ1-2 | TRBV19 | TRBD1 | CASSTGTGFYGYTF | TGTGCCAGTAGTACCGGGACAGGCTTCTATGGCTACACCTTC
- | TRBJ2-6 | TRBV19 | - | CASSIRAGANVLTF | TGTGCCAGTAGTATCCGGGCTGGGGCCAACGTCCTGACTTTC
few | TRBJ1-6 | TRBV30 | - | CAWSVERRTYSSYNSPLHF | TGTGCCTGGAGTGTAGAGAGGAGGACGTACAGCTCCTATAATTCACCCCTCCACTTT
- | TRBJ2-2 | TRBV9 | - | CASSVDLQGGTSGELFF | TGTGCCAGCAGCGTAGATTTGCAGGGGGGAACGTCCGGGGAGCTGTTTTTT
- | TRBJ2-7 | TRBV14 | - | CASSPGLYEQYF | TGTGCCAGCAGCCCGGGACTCTACGAGCAGTACTTC
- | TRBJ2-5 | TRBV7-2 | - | CASSPQKQGGYETQYF | TGTGCCAGCAGCCCCCAAAAGCAGGGTGGTTACGAGACCCAGTACTTC
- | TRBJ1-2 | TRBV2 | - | CASSETGDYGYTF | TGTGCCAGCAGTGAAACGGGGGACTATGGCTACACCTTC
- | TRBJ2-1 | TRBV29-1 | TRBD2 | CSLVSGAEQFF | TGCAGCCTTGTCAGCGGGGCTGAGCAGTTCTTC
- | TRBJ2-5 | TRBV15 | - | CATSRTRQETQYF | TGTGCCACCAGCAGGACGAGGCAAGAGACCCAGTACTTC
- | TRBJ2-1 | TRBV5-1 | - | CASSLGDYTILHEQFF | TGCGCCAGCAGCTTGGGAGACTACACGATTTTACATGAGCAGTTCTTC
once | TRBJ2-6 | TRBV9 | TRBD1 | CASSIDRGRSGANVLTF | TGTGCCAGCAGCATAGACAGGGGCCGCTCTGGGGCCAACGTCCTGACTTTC
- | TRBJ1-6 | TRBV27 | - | CASSPFRQAPLHF | TGTGCCAGCAGTCCCTTCCGACAGGCACCCCTCCACTTT
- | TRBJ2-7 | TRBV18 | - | CASSPPSGVHEQYF | TGTGCCAGCTCACCACCGTCAGGGGTCCACGAGCAGTACTTC
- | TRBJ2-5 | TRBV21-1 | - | CASKHTPQETQYF | TGTGCCAGCAAACATACACCTCAAGAGACCCAGTACTTC
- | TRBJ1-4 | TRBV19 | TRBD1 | CASSIGQAPTNEKLFF | TGTGCCAGTAGTATCGGACAGGCCCCAACTAATGAAAAACTGTTTTTT
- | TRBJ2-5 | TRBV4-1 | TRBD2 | CASSRFGTSGITKETQYF | TGCGCCAGCAGCCGCTTTGGGACTAGCGGGATCACGAAAGAGACCCAGTACTTC
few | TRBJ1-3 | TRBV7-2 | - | CASSLPPNTIYF | TGTGCCAGCAGCTTACCTCCAAACACCATATATTTT
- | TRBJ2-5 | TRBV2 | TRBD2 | CASSVLAGVVGEQYF | TGTGCCAGCAGTGTGCTCGCGGGGGTTGTTGGTGAGCAGTACTTC
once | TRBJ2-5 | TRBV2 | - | CASSEEAGKGETQYF | TGTGCCAGCAGTGAAGAGGCGGGGAAAGGAGAGACCCAGTACTTC
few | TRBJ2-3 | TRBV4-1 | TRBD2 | CASSQPGLAGGQRGTDTQYF | TGCGCCAGCAGCCAACCGGGACTAGCGGGGGGGCAAAGGGGCACAGATACGCAGTATTTT
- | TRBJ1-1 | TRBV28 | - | CASSPPGQANTEAFF | TGTGCCAGCAGCCCTCCCGGACAAGCGAACACTGAAGCTTTCTTT
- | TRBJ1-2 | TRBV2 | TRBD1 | CATSRRGTGGLSSGYTF | TGTGCCACCTCGAGGAGGGGGACAGGGGGACTCAGCTCTGGCTACACCTTC
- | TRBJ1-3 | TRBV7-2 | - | CASSLDRTGGNTIYF | TGTGCCAGCAGCTTAGATCGGACCGGGGGTAACACCATATATTTT
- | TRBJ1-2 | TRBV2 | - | CASSEAGGGEGYGYTF | TGTGCCAGCAGTGAAGCGGGGGGAGGGGAGGGCTATGGCTACACCTTC
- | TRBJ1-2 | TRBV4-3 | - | CASSPSNGENYGYTF | TGCGCCAGCAGCCCCTCGAACGGGGAAAACTATGGCTACACCTTC
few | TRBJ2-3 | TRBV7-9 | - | CASSLVLSDTQYF | TGTGCCAGCAGCTTAGTTCTTTCAGATACGCAGTATTTT
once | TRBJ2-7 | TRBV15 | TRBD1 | CATSRRTGYEQYF | TGTGCCACCAGCAGAAGGACAGGCTACGAGCAGTACTTC
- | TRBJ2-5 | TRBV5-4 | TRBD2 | CASSHSGGMAETQYF | TGTGCCAGCAGCCATAGCGGGGGGATGGCAGAGACCCAGTACTTC
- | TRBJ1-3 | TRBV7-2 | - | CASSQRTASGNTIYF | TGTGCCAGCAGCCAGCGGACAGCCTCTGGAAACACCATATATTTT
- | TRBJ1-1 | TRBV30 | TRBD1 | CALGRQGTFGNTEAFF | TGTGCCTTGGGAAGACAGGGGACATTTGGGAACACTGAAGCTTTCTTT